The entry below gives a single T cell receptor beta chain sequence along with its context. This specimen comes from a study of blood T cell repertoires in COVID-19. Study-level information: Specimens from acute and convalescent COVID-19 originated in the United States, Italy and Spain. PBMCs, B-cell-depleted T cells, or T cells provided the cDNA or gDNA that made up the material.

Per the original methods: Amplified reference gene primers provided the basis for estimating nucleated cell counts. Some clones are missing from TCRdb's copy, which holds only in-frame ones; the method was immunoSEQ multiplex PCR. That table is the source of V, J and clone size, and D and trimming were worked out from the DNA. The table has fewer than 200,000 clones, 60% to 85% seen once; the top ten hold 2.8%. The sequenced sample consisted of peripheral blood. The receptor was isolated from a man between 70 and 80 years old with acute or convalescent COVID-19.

CDR3 protein: CASSRSGSAYNEQFF. CDR3 nucleotides: TGTGCCAGTAGTAGAAGCGGGAGCGCCTACAATGAGCAGTTCTTC. The chain carries TRBV19 and TRBJ2-1; 8 positions agree with TRBD2. Unmatched junction bases numbered 4, after V lost 4 bases and J lost 2 bases. Germline-derived CDR1 and CDR2 are LNHDA and SQIVND (reference sequence). The CDR3 covers 15 residues.